These 32 T cell receptor beta chains originate from one sample sequenced in a study of T cell repertoires in cytomegalovirus infection. One entry per CDR3 protein, called by TCRdb with MiXCR from the reads. The sample contains around 630,000 distinct CDR3 sequences, more than 20% of which appear only once. Sequenced input: CD8+ T cells from PBMCs. These receptors were collected from a human donor in good health (CMV status not recorded). Some clones in this sample may be carry-over from other donors' samples.

This clonotype was counted at least ten times. The V gene is TRBV7-6, the J gene TRBJ1-6; D is unclear. Deletions cut 1 base from V and 6 bases from J, with 16 bases between. Germline loops: CDR1 SGHVS, CDR2 FNYEAQ. The CDR3 loop spans 17 amino acids. CDR3: CASSLDEAGNPNSPLHF. The CDR3, as DNA: TGTGCCAGCAGCTTAGATGAAGCGGGAAACCCTAATTCACCCCTCCACTTT.

Comments on this clonotype: This may stem from a read error, because a much larger clone lies one nucleotide away. The chain couples TRBV10-3 to TRBJ2-2; D perhaps matches TRBD2 (6 bases). The CDR3 length is 15 residues. Trimming took off 10 bases at V and 7 bases at J, with 22 bases between the two ends. Per germline, CDR1 ENHRY and CDR2 SYGVKD. The CDR3 coding sequence is TGTGCCAGCAGACTAGTGGGGGGACTCTACGGGGAGCTGTTTTTT. Amino acid sequence: CASRLVGGLYGELFF.

This clonotype was observed a handful of times. V usage is TRBV6-1 and J usage is TRBJ2-7; TRBD1 matches 9 bases. Germline V CDR1 and CDR2: MNHNS, SASEGT. With V trimmed by 6 bases and J by 3 bases, 6 bases remained unmatched. The CDR3 extends over 14 amino acids. CDR3 bases: TGTGCCAGCAGCCCCGGGACAGGGATCTACGAGCAGTACTTC. Its protein is CASSPGTGIYEQYF.

In DNA form, the CDR3 reads TGCAGTGCTAGTGCAGGGGGATATGGCTACACCTTC. It specifies CSASAGGYGYTF. The chain joins TRBV20-1 to TRBJ1-2; 7 bases align to TRBD1. Germline trimming cut 3 bases from V and 5 bases from J; bases unmatched to any gene: 3. Per germline, CDR1 DFQATT and CDR2 SNEGSKA (reference sequence). The CDR3 runs 12 residues.

The sample holds a few counts of this clonotype. The V gene is TRBV12-5, the J gene TRBJ2-2; the match to TRBD1 covers 8 bases. CDR1 is LGHNT, CDR2 FRNRAP, per germline. With V trimmed by 5 bases and J by 4 bases, 0 bases remained unmatched. The CDR3 length is 13 residues. CDR3 DNA sequence: TGTGCTAGTGGTGACAGGGGCACCGGGGAGCTGTTTTTT. Translated, it gives CASGDRGTGELFF.

This clonotype was seen many times. The chain joins TRBV5-4 to TRBJ1-1; no definite D call. The CDR3 length is 13 residues. Between the trimmed V and J ends, which lost 2 bases and 1 base, there was a span of 6 bases. Germline V gene data show CDR1 as SGHNT and CDR2 as YYREEE (reference sequence). CDR3 sequence reads: CASSFWGNTEAFF. The CDR3 coding sequence is TGTGCCAGCAGCTTTTGGGGGAACACTGAAGCTTTCTTT.

This clonotype has more than one count but fewer than ten. The chain uses TRBV2 and TRBJ2-7; TRBD2 might be the D (5 bases). This CDR3 spans 14 amino acids. V was trimmed by 7 bases and J by 6 bases, leaving 19 bases between them. Per germline, CDR1 SNHLY and CDR2 FYNNEI. The CDR3 loop reads CASTPTDSLSEQYF. CDR3 DNA sequence: TGTGCCAGCACCCCGACGGACTCATTGTCCGAGCAGTACTTC. The whole variable domain, remainder taken from reference TRBV2 and TRBJ2-7, is EPEVTQTPSHQVTQMGQEVILRCVPISNHLYFYWYRQILGQKVEFLVSFYNNEISEKSEIFDDQFSVERPDGSNFTLKIRSTKLEDSAMYFCASTPTDSLSEQYFGPGTRLTVT.

This clonotype was counted between two and nine times. This chain connects TRBV20-1 to TRBJ1-1; D perhaps matches TRBD1 (6 bases). V was shortened by 6 bases and J by 3 bases, with 20 bases between the two germline ends. This CDR3 contains 15 residues. The V gene's germline CDR1 is DFQATT and CDR2 SNEGSKA (reference sequence). DNA for the CDR3: TGCAGTGCGATAAACTTGAGGGGGGAAGACACTGAAGCTTTCTTT. It codes for CSAINLRGEDTEAFF.

V and J are TRBV29-1 and TRBJ1-1; 11 nucleotides match TRBD1. V shed 7 bases and J 5 bases; nucleotides not matched to a gene: 9. CDR1 SQVTM and CDR2 ANQGSEA come from the germline V gene. CDR3 size: 14 residues. CDR3 coding DNA: TGCAGCGCAGGACAGGGGGCGGATTTTACTGAAGCTTTCTTT. This translates into CSAGQGADFTEAFF.

The chain employs TRBV4-1 and TRBJ2-7; 7 bases align to TRBD1. Germline V gene lookup returns CDR1 MGHRA and CDR2 YSYEKL. V trimming: 4 bases; J trimming: 4 bases; junction bases outside the gene matches: 13. The CDR3 extends over 16 amino acids. CDR3 sequence (DNA): TGCGCCAGCAGCCTTGTTCCCGGGACAGAAACTTACGAGCAGTACTTC. Protein product: CASSLVPGTETYEQYF.

The chain uses TRBV14 and TRBJ1-6; D is unclear. V was clipped by 4 bases and J by 2 bases, with 9 bases between them. The length of the CDR3 is 15 residues. Germline V gene sequence: CDR1 SGHDN, CDR2 FVKESK. The CDR3 loop is CASSLGFTYNSPLHF. CDR3 bases: TGTGCCAGCAGCCTAGGTTTTACCTATAATTCACCCCTCCACTTT.

This clonotype was seen many times. The chain links TRBV7-2 to TRBJ2-3; 15 bases map to TRBD2. The length of the CDR3 is 19 residues. V trimming: 4 bases; J trimming: 5 bases; junction bases outside the gene matches: 13. CDR1 is SGHTA and CDR2 is FQGNSA in the germline V gene. CDR3 loop: CASSSHYGLAGGLGDTQYF. In DNA, the CDR3 is TGTGCCAGCAGCTCCCATTATGGACTAGCGGGGGGGCTGGGAGATACGCAGTATTTT.

This clonotype has a count of ten or more. CDR3 sequence: CASSPGGGGSEKLFF. The CDR3 bases are TGTGCCAGCAGCCCTGGAGGGGGCGGTAGTGAAAAACTGTTTTTT. The rearrangement joins TRBV7-2 to TRBJ1-4; TRBD1 matches at 7 bases. Trimming took 5 bases from V and 7 from J; bases not matched to a gene: 10. The CDR3 has 15 residues. CDR1 and CDR2 (germline): SGHTA, FQGNSA.

This clonotype appeared many times. At one end the junction does not follow the germline gene, possibly because of a read error. This chain connects TRBV28 to TRBJ2-5; tentatively, D is TRBD1 (5 bases). Germline values: CDR1 MDHEN, CDR2 SYDVKM. The CDR3 has 12 amino acids. The chain's CDR3 is CASSLDKGVRNF. CDR3 nucleotide sequence: TGTGCCAGCAGTTTGGATAAAGGGGTTCGGAACTTC.

This clonotype has only a few counts. V is TRBV6-6 and J is TRBJ1-4, with a tentative D call TRBD1 (5 bases). CDR1 and CDR2 (germline): MNHNY, SVGAGI (reference sequence). Trimming pared 2 bases from V and 15 bases from J, leaving 10 bases between. There are 11 residues in the CDR3. The CDR3 reads CASSYGREVFF. CDR3 bases: TGTGCCAGCAGTTACGGCAGGGAGGTGTTTTTT.

This clonotype came up once. This may arise from a read error, as a much more abundant clone is one base away. The final CDR3 position lacks the conserved phenylalanine or tryptophan, pointing to a likely read error. This chain links TRBV7-6 with TRBJ2-7; D ambiguous. Germline assignment: CDR1 SGHVS and CDR2 FNYEAQ. The CDR3 length is 14 residues. The V end lost 2 bases, the J end lost 1 base, and 9 bases lay between the germline ends. The DNA of the CDR3 is TGTGCCAGCAGCTTACAAATAGGGTCCTACGAGCAGTACTTA. This translates into CASSLQIGSYEQYL.

V is TRBV12-5 and J is TRBJ2-6; D uncertain. Trimming left V 5 bases short and J 0 bases short, with 2 bases between. The CDR3 totals 13 residues. CDR1 is LGHNT, CDR2 FRNRAP, per germline. The CDR3 DNA is TGTGCTAGTGGTGACTCTGGGGCCAACGTCCTGACTTTC. The encoded protein is CASGDSGANVLTF. Combining the CDR3 with reference TRBV12-5 and TRBJ2-6 gives the whole variable domain DARVTQTPRHKVTEMGQEVTMRCQPILGHNTVFWYRQTMMQGLELLAYFRNRAPLDDSGMPKDRFSAEMPDATLATLKIQPSEPRDSAVYFCASGDSGANVLTFGAGSRLTVL.

The rearrangement uses TRBV13 and TRBJ2-7; 13 positions match TRBD2. There are 16 residues in the CDR3. V trimming: 4 bases; J trimming: 2 bases; junction bases outside the gene matches: 5. Germline CDR1 and CDR2: PRHDT and FYEKMQ (reference sequence). This CDR3 is CASSSSGTSGTYEQYF. The CDR3 region has the DNA TGTGCCAGCAGCTCCAGCGGGACTAGCGGGACCTACGAGCAGTACTTC.

This clonotype was seen only a few times. The chain links TRBV25-1 to TRBJ2-1; the match to TRBD2 covers 10 bases. CDR1 and CDR2 (germline): MGHDK, SYGVNS. Unmatched junction bases numbered 10, after V lost 5 bases and J lost 0 bases. This CDR3 is 18 amino acids long. For the CDR3, the DNA is TGTGCCAGCAGTCGAAGGCTAGCGGGGGTGAGCTCCTACAATGAGCAGTTCTTC. It encodes CASSRRLAGVSSYNEQFF.

This clonotype was counted many times. V is TRBV20-1 and J is TRBJ2-7; possible D gene TRBD2, 6 bases. The CDR3 consists of 14 residues. Germline values: CDR1 DFQATT, CDR2 SNEGSKA (reference sequence). The germline V and J ends were trimmed by 5 bases and 7 bases, with 21 bases remaining between them. The DNA of the CDR3 is TGCAGTGCTCGCGGGACTCACTTCTTATCTGAGCAGTACTTC. Translating it yields CSARGTHFLSEQYF.

This chain connects TRBV2 to TRBJ2-2; 9 bases map to TRBD1. Germline V gene data show CDR1 as SNHLY and CDR2 as FYNNEI. The CDR3 is 15 amino acids. J gave up 3 bases and V 10 bases, and 9 bases lay outside the gene matches. CDR3: CATRPQGADTGELFF. The CDR3 DNA reads as TGTGCCACCCGGCCACAGGGGGCGGACACCGGGGAGCTGTTTTTT.

The rearrangement uses TRBV5-3 and TRBJ2-7; a possible D gene is TRBD1 (6 bases). TRBV5-3 counts as an open reading frame of uncertain function. This CDR3 is built from 16 residues. V lost 0 bases, J lost 4 bases, and 17 bases lay in between. The chain's CDR3 is CARSLGLRDISYEQYF. The DNA of the CDR3 is TGTGCCAGAAGCTTGGGCCTCCGGGACATCTCATACGAGCAGTACTTC.

This chain uses TRBV6-2 or TRBV6-3 with TRBJ2-5; 7 bases agree with TRBD1. Per the germline V gene, CDR1 is MNHEY and CDR2 is SVGEGT. This CDR3 has 15 residues. V was pared by 5 bases and J by 3 bases, with 9 bases of the junction left unmatched. The CDR3: CASSPLDRNEETQYF. CDR3 coding DNA: TGTGCCAGCAGTCCCCTGGACAGGAATGAAGAGACCCAGTACTTC.

This clonotype has ten or more counts. This chain connects TRBV7-2 to TRBJ2-5; possibly TRBD1 for D (5 bases). The CDR3 sequence is 14 residues long. CDR1 SGHTA and CDR2 FQGNSA come from the germline V gene. V was clipped by 2 bases and J by 1 base, with 8 bases between them. The CDR3 here is CASSLKGFQETQYF. The CDR3 DNA is TGTGCCAGCAGCTTAAAGGGGTTCCAAGAGACCCAGTACTTC.

The V call is TRBV20-1, the J call TRBJ2-1; D might be TRBD2 (6 bases). Germline-derived CDR1 and CDR2 are DFQATT and SNEGSKA (reference sequence). Trimming left V 3 bases short and J 2 bases short, with 11 bases between. This CDR3 is built from 14 residues. In DNA form, the CDR3 reads TGCAGTGCTAGGGGCGGGGCTACCTACAATGAGCAGTTCTTC. Its protein product is CSARGGATYNEQFF.

This rearrangement joins TRBV2 to TRBJ2-6; the D gene is possibly TRBD1 (5 bases). Germline CDR1 reads SNHLY; CDR2 reads FYNNEI. The CDR3 totals 16 residues. V was clipped by 7 bases and J by 0 bases, with 13 bases between them. For the CDR3, the DNA is TGTGCCAGCATAAGGGGCCTGAGCTCTGGGGCCAACGTCCTGACTTTC. This gives the protein CASIRGLSSGANVLTF.

The chain couples TRBV11-3 to TRBJ2-1; 11 bases map to TRBD2. Germline CDR1 and CDR2: SGHNT and YENEEA. V shed 4 bases and J 5 bases; nucleotides not matched to a gene: 4. The CDR3 is 15 amino acids. The DNA for the CDR3 is TGTGCCAGCAGCTCGACTAGCGGGGTTCACAATGAGCAGTTCTTC. Protein sequence: CASSSTSGVHNEQFF.

The genes are TRBV5-4 and TRBJ2-2, with D uncertain. Between the trimmed V and J ends, which lost 2 bases and 6 bases, there was a span of 8 bases. Germline CDR1 is SGHNT and CDR2 is YYREEE (reference sequence). This CDR3 is 13 amino acids long. CDR3 sequence reads: CASSFMGAGELFF. The CDR3 nucleotides are TGTGCCAGCAGCTTTATGGGTGCCGGGGAGCTGTTTTTT.

The chain joins TRBV9 to TRBJ2-5; D may be TRBD2 (5 bases). Trimming took 0 bases from V and 2 from J, leaving 8 bases between them. This CDR3 is 14 amino acids long. CDR1 and CDR2 (germline): SGDLS, YYNGEE. The CDR3 DNA reads as TGTGCCAGCAGCGTAGTAGGGAGTCAAGAGACCCAGTACTTC. This encodes CASSVVGSQETQYF.

This sequence joins TRBV6-2 or TRBV6-3 and TRBJ1-6, with D tentatively TRBD1 (5 bases). The CDR3 is 14 residues long. Trimming shortened V by 6 bases and J by 7 bases, and 13 bases separated the two germline ends. The germline gives CDR1 MNHEY, CDR2 SVGEGT. CDR3: CASSTDGGNSPLHF. As DNA, the CDR3 is TGTGCCAGCAGCACCGACGGGGGAAATTCACCCCTCCACTTT.

This clonotype was seen ten or more times. The DNA for the CDR3 is TGTGCCAGCAGTTTAGACAGTCTCAATCAGCCCCAGCATTTT. The encoded protein is CASSLDSLNQPQHF. V usage is TRBV28 and J usage is TRBJ1-5; weak D call: TRBD1 (5 bases). CDR1 and CDR2 (germline): MDHEN, SYDVKM. CDR3 size: 14 residues. Trimming shortened V by 2 bases and J by 3 bases, and 8 bases separated the two germline ends.

This clonotype came up many times. The chain employs TRBV7-8 and TRBJ2-5; 13 bases match TRBD2. This CDR3 has 16 residues. Germline V gene data show CDR1 as SGHVS and CDR2 as FQNEAQ. V shed 7 bases, J shed 3 bases, and the junction held 8 bases outside the gene matches. The CDR3 is CASTRPGLAGEETQYF. The DNA of the CDR3 is TGTGCCAGCACCCGCCCCGGACTAGCGGGGGAAGAGACCCAGTACTTC.